This record covers a single T cell receptor (beta chain). Its antigen is as yet unknown. The data were taken from a study of T cell clonality in common variable immunodeficiency. Findings and limits, study-wide: Compared with controls, CVID subjects had fewer shared TCRbeta clones. TCRbeta clonality was increased in CVID versus healthy controls.

Sequencing used immunoSEQ multiplex PCR; TCRdb keeps in-frame clones, though not all of them. Listed for the sample are about 29,000 clones, none seen a single time. Each donor provided about 4.5 to 8.5 ml of heparinized whole blood. Sequencing input: peripheral blood mononuclear cells. The TCR comes from a person between 18 and 75 years old in good health.

Here the CDR3 reads CASSLFSPPGGYTF. The sequenced part of the CDR3 DNA is TGTGCCAGCAGCTTGTTCTCTCCCCCCGGGGGC. The V gene is TRBV5-6, the J gene TRBJ1-2; D remains unclear. The DNA ends 3 residues before the CDR3 does, and the rest of the CDR3 is filled in from the germline J gene. This CDR3 has 14 residues. Germline V lookup: CDR1 SGHDT, CDR2 YYEEEE.